This T cell receptor (beta chain) was documented in a study of beta chain features in type 1 diabetes. Expressed TCRB transcripts were sequenced after all isolated RNA was converted to cDNA. Sequencing used immunoSEQ multiplex PCR; TCRdb keeps in-frame clones, though not all of them. The table shows 20,000 to 25,000 clones, with 68% occurring only once. Whole-study results and caveats: In every one of the four CD4+ subsets, TCRB CDR3s were moderately but significantly shorter in Type 1 diabetes patients.

The germline gives CDR1 ENHRY, CDR2 SYGVKD. V was trimmed by 0 bases and J by 3 bases, leaving 11 bases between them. The CDR3 is 15 amino acids. Points on this clone: The antigen is unknown.

The specimen was stem cell memory CD4+ T cells from blood. The sequence derives from a woman in her thirties or forties with type 1 diabetes. The rearrangement links TRBV10-3 to TRBJ1-2; D not resolved. This CDR3 reads CAISESRGGDYGYTF. In nucleotides, the CDR3 is TGTGCCATCAGTGAGTCGCGGGGTGGGGACTATGGCTACACCTTC.